Below are 26 T cell receptor beta chains sequenced from a single sample in a study of blood T cell repertoires in COVID-19. Some clones are missing from TCRdb's copy, which holds only in-frame ones; the method was immunoSEQ multiplex PCR. The table lists more than 250,000 clones, roughly 85% of them singletons. The sample taken for sequencing was peripheral blood. The receptors come from a man in his fifties or sixties with active or convalescent COVID-19.

V is TRBV9 and J is TRBJ2-3; no reliable D call. With 2 bases removed from V and 2 bases from J, the gap between germline ends came to 6 bases. This CDR3 comprises 13 residues. Looked up from germline, CDR1 is SGDLS and CDR2 is YYNGEE. CDR3 in amino acids: CASSVGSTDTQYF. Written as DNA, the CDR3 is TGTGCCAGCAGCGTTGGCTCCACAGATACGCAGTATTTT.

This rearrangement joins TRBV6-1 to TRBJ2-1, with D uncertain. CDR1 is MNHNS, CDR2 SASEGT, per germline. Between the trimmed V and J ends, which lost 2 bases and 8 bases, there was a span of 13 bases. The CDR3 runs to 14 residues. The CDR3 protein is CASSETGSWDEQFF. The CDR3 DNA sequence: TGTGCCAGCAGTGAAACCGGGTCATGGGATGAGCAGTTCTTC.

This chain uses TRBV2 with TRBJ1-2; perhaps TRBD1 as D (5 bases). The V gene's germline CDR1 is SNHLY and CDR2 FYNNEI. Trimming pared 1 base from V and 5 bases from J, leaving 11 bases between. The CDR3 contains 14 residues. CDR3 loop: CASSEGSGPYGYTF. CDR3 nucleotides: TGTGCCAGCAGTGAAGGGTCAGGGCCATATGGCTACACCTTC.

The V call is TRBV7-8, the J call TRBJ1-2, with D unclear. CDR3 length: 14 amino acids. V dropped 1 base and J dropped 3 bases, with 9 bases sitting between them. Germline V gene data show CDR1 as SGHVS and CDR2 as FQNEAQ. CDR3 in amino acids: CASSLVGDDYGYTF. The CDR3 DNA sequence: TGTGCCAGCAGCTTAGTAGGAGATGACTATGGCTACACCTTC.

The chain has TRBV7-2 and TRBJ1-2, with D hard to call. V lost 3 bases and J lost 8, with 13 bases in between. The CDR3 is made up of 13 amino acids. Germline lookup yields CDR1 SGHTA and CDR2 FQGNSA. This chain's CDR3 is CASSLGTQAGYTF. As DNA, the CDR3 is TGTGCCAGCAGCTTGGGCACCCAAGCCGGCTACACCTTC.

This chain uses TRBV7-2 with TRBJ1-1; the match to TRBD1 covers 7 bases. Germline V lookup: CDR1 SGHTA, CDR2 FQGNSA. This CDR3 is 15 amino acids long. V gave up 5 bases and J gave up 0 bases; unmatched junction bases: 6. The CDR3 here is CASSPGQFMNTEAFF. CDR3 coding DNA: TGTGCCAGCAGCCCGGGACAGTTCATGAACACTGAAGCTTTCTTT.

The chain combines TRBV7-8 with TRBJ2-7, with a possible D match to TRBD1 (5 bases). The CDR3 totals 15 residues. CDR1 is SGHVS and CDR2 is FQNEAQ in the germline V gene. V lost 1 base, J lost 3 bases, and 13 bases lay in between. CDR3 DNA: TGTGCCAGCAGCTTAGAGACAGTTTTGAGCTACGAGCAGTACTTC. Protein product: CASSLETVLSYEQYF.

This chain connects TRBV3-1 (or the pseudogene TRBV3-2) to TRBJ2-5, with D hard to call. Trimming removed 4 bases at V and 0 bases at J, with 12 bases between. This CDR3 is built from 15 residues. The germline gives CDR1 LGHDT, CDR2 YNNKEL (reference sequence). Here the CDR3 reads CASSRLRQNQETQYF. The CDR3 nucleotides are TGTGCCAGCAGCCGTCTGAGGCAGAACCAAGAGACCCAGTACTTC.

V gene TRBV7-6 combines with J gene TRBJ2-3, with 7 bases identical to TRBD2. V lost 2 bases and J lost 4; bases outside the gene matches: 9. The CDR3 consists of 16 residues. From germline, CDR1 is SGHVS and CDR2 FNYEAQ. CDR3 region: CASSLWAGDGADTQYF. The DNA of the CDR3 is TGTGCCAGCAGCTTATGGGCGGGAGATGGGGCAGATACGCAGTATTTT.

The V and J genes are TRBV10-3 and TRBJ2-5; the D gene is possibly TRBD2 (6 bases). Germline CDR1 reads ENHRY; CDR2 reads SYGVKD. V shed 2 bases and J shed 4 bases, with 14 bases lying between them. CDR3 length equals 15 residues. The CDR3 is CAISEADGAGETQYF. CDR3 nucleotides: TGTGCCATCAGTGAGGCCGATGGAGCGGGAGAGACCCAGTACTTC.

This rearrangement joins TRBV11-3 to TRBJ2-3; D unclear. Germline lookup yields CDR1 SGHNT and CDR2 YENEEA. V lost 2 bases and J lost 4, with 7 bases in between. This CDR3 comprises 13 residues. The CDR3 sequence is CASSLSPADTQYF. DNA for the CDR3: TGTGCCAGCAGCTTAAGTCCGGCAGATACGCAGTATTTT.

This chain joins TRBV23-1 and TRBJ2-7; 8 positions match TRBD2. TRBV23-1 is recorded as an ORF, its role being uncertain. V dropped 6 bases and J dropped 4; count of bases not matched to a gene: 8. The CDR3 length is 14 residues. CDR3 DNA sequence: TGCGCCAGCAGGATTAGCGGGGCCCCTTACGAGCAGTACTTC. Its translation: CASRISGAPYEQYF.

This clone was seen many times. The chain recombines TRBV4-3 with TRBJ1-1; maybe TRBD1 (5 bases). CDR1 and CDR2 (germline): LGHNA, YSLEER. This CDR3 region has 14 residues. V lost 0 bases and J 1 base, leaving 6 bases between the germline ends. The CDR3 sequence is CASSQERGNTEAFF. The CDR3 DNA follows: TGCGCCAGCAGCCAAGAAAGGGGGAACACTGAAGCTTTCTTT.

The chain uses TRBV28 and TRBJ2-7; the D is unclear. V was trimmed by 6 bases and J by 0 bases, leaving 6 bases between them. From germline, CDR1 is MDHEN and CDR2 SYDVKM. This CDR3 is built from 12 residues. The CDR3 loop is CASSQNSYEQYF. The CDR3 nucleotides read TGTGCCAGCAGCCAGAACTCCTACGAGCAGTACTTC.

The rearrangement uses TRBV4-1 and TRBJ2-1; TRBD1 matches at 9 bases. This CDR3 is 13 amino acids long. Germline V gives CDR1 MGHRA, CDR2 YSYEKL. The J segment lost 12 bases and the V segment lost 2 bases, leaving 5 bases of the junction unmatched. The CDR3 region is CASSQRTGDRQFF. CDR3 DNA: TGCGCCAGCAGCCAACGGACAGGGGATCGGCAGTTCTTC.

The CDR3 sequence is CASRRWDRGSSYNSPLHF. The CDR3 coding sequence is TGTGCCAGCAGACGGTGGGACAGGGGCAGCTCCTATAATTCACCCCTCCACTTT. The V gene is TRBV27, the J gene TRBJ1-6; 10 nucleotides line up with TRBD1. CDR1 is MNHEY and CDR2 is SMNVEV in the germline V gene (reference sequence). V shed 6 bases and J 0 bases; nucleotides not matched to a gene: 8. The CDR3 contains 18 residues.

J is TRBJ1-1 and V is TRBV7-9; D remains unclear. CDR3 length: 14 amino acids. V was clipped by 5 bases and J by 1 base, with 11 bases between them. Looked up from germline, CDR1 is SEHNR and CDR2 is FQNEAQ (reference sequence). The CDR3 nucleotides read TGTGCCAGCAGCACGCGTACCTCGAACACTGAAGCTTTCTTT. Translating it yields CASSTRTSNTEAFF.

The V gene is TRBV27, the J gene TRBJ2-7; 7 bases are a match to TRBD1. CDR3 size: 16 residues. Unmatched junction bases numbered 13, after V lost 6 bases and J lost 2 bases. Germline values: CDR1 MNHEY, CDR2 SMNVEV (reference sequence). The CDR3 protein is CASSLDRPIRPYEQYF. The CDR3 coding sequence is TGTGCCAGCAGCCTGGACAGGCCCATACGTCCCTACGAGCAGTACTTC.

The chain links TRBV12-3 or TRBV12-4 to TRBJ1-1, with D tentatively TRBD1 (5 bases). The CDR3 runs 13 residues. The V gene lost 6 bases and the J gene lost 3 bases, with 11 bases spanning the gap. The chain's CDR3 is CASSAGLDTEAFF. CDR3 coding DNA: TGTGCCAGCAGCGCAGGGCTAGACACTGAAGCTTTCTTT.

The J gene is TRBJ2-3, the V gene TRBV5-6, with D maybe TRBD2 (6 bases). The length of the CDR3 is 15 residues. V shed 1 base and J shed 0 bases, with 9 bases lying between them. CDR1 is SGHDT and CDR2 is YYEEEE in the germline V gene. The DNA of the CDR3 is TGTGCCAGCAGCTTGAGCGGGTCGAGCACAGATACGCAGTATTTT. Protein: CASSLSGSSTDTQYF. Variable domain in full (rest from reference TRBV5-6 and TRBJ2-3): DAGVTQSPTHLIKTRGQQVTLRCSPKSGHDTVSWYQQALGQGPQFIFQYYEEEERQRGNFPDRFSGHQFPNYSSELNVNALLLGDSALYLCASSLSGSSTDTQYFGPGTRLTVL.

The genes are TRBV5-1 and TRBJ1-5, with 8 bases matching TRBD1. Losses at the gene ends were 4 bases for V and 3 bases for J; bases not matched to a gene: 6. The CDR3 loop spans 15 amino acids. Per the germline V gene, CDR1 is SGHRS and CDR2 is YFSETQ. The CDR3 DNA sequence: TGCGCCAGCAGCCCCCAGGGGGCAAACAATCAGCCCCAGCATTTT. As protein: CASSPQGANNQPQHF.

The V call is TRBV3-1 (or the pseudogene TRBV3-2), the J call TRBJ1-1, with D hard to call. The CDR3 is 18 residues long. Germline values: CDR1 LGHDT, CDR2 YNNKEL (reference sequence). Trimming pared 0 bases from V and 0 bases from J, leaving 17 bases between. This CDR3 reads CASSQDTGFLLMNTEAFF. The CDR3 nucleotides are TGTGCCAGCAGCCAAGATACCGGGTTTCTTTTGATGAACACTGAAGCTTTCTTT.

The V and J genes are TRBV2 and TRBJ1-5; no firm D call. There are 15 residues in the CDR3. Germline V gene data show CDR1 as SNHLY and CDR2 as FYNNEI. The V gene lost 6 bases and the J gene lost 0 bases, with 12 bases spanning the gap. The CDR3 is CASRYQSYSNQPQHF. CDR3 nucleotides: TGTGCCAGCAGATACCAGTCATATAGCAATCAGCCCCAGCATTTT.

The V and J genes are TRBV5-6 and TRBJ1-2; D is unclear. V lost 2 bases and J lost 9, with 14 bases in between. CDR3 length: 13 residues. Per the germline V gene, CDR1 is SGHDT and CDR2 is YYEEEE. The CDR3 loop is CASSLGESVSYTF. The CDR3 DNA reads TGTGCCAGCAGCTTAGGTGAGAGCGTGAGCTACACCTTC.

The CDR3 bases are TGTGCCAGCAGCTTAAGTGGGACTCAGCAGTACTTC. It translates to CASSLSGTQQYF. The chain recombines TRBV7-9 with TRBJ2-7, with D possibly being TRBD2 (6 bases). V dropped 2 bases and J dropped 8 bases, with 10 bases sitting between them. The CDR3 is 12 amino acids. Germline CDR1 reads SEHNR; CDR2 reads FQNEAQ (reference sequence).

This clone was seen a few times. The chain is built from TRBV11-2 and TRBJ2-3; a weak D match, TRBD2 (6 bases). Trimming left V 5 bases short and J 4 bases short, with 19 bases between. In germline, CDR1 is SGHAT, CDR2 FQNNGV. This CDR3 is 16 amino acids long. CDR3 nucleotide sequence: TGTGCCAGCAGCGGGGACTCCGGACTCCCCGCAGATACGCAGTATTTT. This translates into CASSGDSGLPADTQYF. Drawing the rest from reference TRBV11-2 and TRBJ2-3, the complete variable domain is EAGVAQSPRYKIIEKRQSVAFWCNPISGHATLYWYQQILGQGPKLLIQFQNNGVVDDSQLPKDRFSAERLKGVDSTLKIQPAKLEDSAVYLCASSGDSGLPADTQYFGPGTRLTVL.